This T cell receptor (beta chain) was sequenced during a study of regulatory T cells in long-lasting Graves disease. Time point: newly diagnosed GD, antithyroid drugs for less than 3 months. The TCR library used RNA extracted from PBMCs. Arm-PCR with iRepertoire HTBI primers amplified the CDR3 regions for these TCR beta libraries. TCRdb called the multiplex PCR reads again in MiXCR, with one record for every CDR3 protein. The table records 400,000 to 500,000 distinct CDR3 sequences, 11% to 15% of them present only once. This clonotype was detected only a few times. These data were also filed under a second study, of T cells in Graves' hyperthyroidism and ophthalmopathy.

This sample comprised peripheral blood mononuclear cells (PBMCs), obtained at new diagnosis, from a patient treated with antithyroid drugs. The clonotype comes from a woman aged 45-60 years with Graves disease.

CDR3 DNA sequence: TGTGCCACCAGCCAGGGGATTCTCACAGATACGCAGTATTTT. This codes for CATSQGILTDTQYF. The chain employs TRBV24-1 and TRBJ2-3; D may be TRBD1 (6 bases). CDR3 length: 14 residues. In germline, CDR1 is KGHDR, CDR2 SFDVKD. V lost 7 bases and J 2 bases, leaving 12 bases between the germline ends.